Each of the 19 T cell receptor beta chains below was sequenced from the same sample in a study of T cells of healthy individuals. TCRdb itself ran the 5' RACE reads through MiXCR, one entry per CDR3 protein. The sample includes 63,000 or so distinct CDR3 sequences, roughly 17% of them seen just once. All receptors derive from a human donor in good health.

The chain combines TRBV6-2 or TRBV6-3 with TRBJ2-1; possibly TRBD1 for D (6 bases). The germline CDR1 and CDR2 sequences are MNHEY and SVGEGT. The V gene lost 6 bases and the J gene lost 3 bases, with 18 bases spanning the gap. The CDR3 length is 16 residues. The CDR3 reads CASSAQGMMIYNEQFF. CDR3 nucleotide sequence: TGTGCCAGCAGCGCTCAGGGGATGATGATCTACAATGAGCAGTTCTTC.

Ten or more counts support this clonotype. The CDR3 DNA reads TGTGCCAGCAGCCCGCTTTTTGGGGATAGCACAGATACGCAGTATTTT. This sequence encodes CASSPLFGDSTDTQYF. The V gene is TRBV11-2, the J gene TRBJ2-3; unclear D gene. Germline lookup yields CDR1 SGHAT and CDR2 FQNNGV. V gave up 5 bases and J gave up 0 bases, with 15 bases separating them. This CDR3 has 16 amino acids.

This clonotype was detected only a few times. The gene calls are TRBV7-9 and TRBJ2-6; no firm D call. The CDR3 has 18 residues. Trimming pared 5 bases from V and 0 bases from J, leaving 17 bases between. Germline CDR1 SEHNR, CDR2 FQNEAQ (reference sequence). The CDR3 nucleotides read TGTGCCAGCAGCCCGCCGGGCCAAGGGCCCTCTGGGGCCAACGTCCTGACTTTC. Translated, it gives CASSPPGQGPSGANVLTF.

This clonotype appeared many times. The chain is built from TRBV4-3 and TRBJ2-7; perhaps TRBD1 as D (6 bases). The V end was cut by 3 bases, the J end by 6 bases, with 15 bases between. CDR1 is LGHNA, CDR2 YSLEER, per germline. CDR3 length equals 14 residues. CDR3 sequence: CASSQSWGQFEQYF. Written as DNA, the CDR3 is TGCGCCAGCAGCCAGAGTTGGGGACAATTCGAGCAGTACTTC.

This clonotype was counted a few times. The chain employs TRBV7-3 and TRBJ2-2; TRBD1 matches at 8 bases. CDR1 is SGHTA and CDR2 is FQGTGA in the germline V gene. After removal of 5 bases from V and 13 bases from J, the junction contained 9 bases not matched to a gene. CDR3 length: 13 residues. In DNA form, the CDR3 reads TGTGCCAGCAGCGAAGGGACAGGACAAGTGCTGTTTTTT. It encodes CASSEGTGQVLFF.

In DNA, the CDR3 is TGCGCCAGCAGCCCAGCTCCAATTGGGCAGCAAGAGACCCAGTACTTC. As protein: CASSPAPIGQQETQYF. The V call is TRBV5-1, the J call TRBJ2-5; D gene ambiguous. Germline loops: CDR1 SGHRS, CDR2 YFSETQ. CDR3 size: 16 residues. V lost 4 bases and J lost 2, with 18 bases in between.

This clonotype was seen ten or more times. J is TRBJ2-5 and V is TRBV28; 11 bases are shared with TRBD2. Germline lookup yields CDR1 MDHEN and CDR2 SYDVKM. The CDR3 is 15 amino acids. V dropped 8 bases and J dropped 5; count of bases not matched to a gene: 10. The CDR3 DNA follows: TGTGCCAGCGGGCTCCGACTAGCGGGGATGGAGACCCAGTACTTC. The encoded protein is CASGLRLAGMETQYF.

The chain has TRBV5-1 and TRBJ2-7; D perhaps matches TRBD1 (6 bases). CDR3 length: 15 residues. V lost 0 bases to trimming and J lost 1 base, with 11 bases between them. Germline V gene sequence: CDR1 SGHRS, CDR2 YFSETQ. CDR3 sequence reads: CASSLEGQGSYEQYF. Written as DNA, the CDR3 is TGCGCCAGCAGCTTGGAGGGGCAGGGGTCCTACGAGCAGTACTTC.

The chain uses TRBV11-3 and TRBJ2-7; weak D call: TRBD1 (5 bases). Deletions cut 5 bases from V and 5 bases from J, with 16 bases between. Germline CDR1 reads SGHNT; CDR2 reads YENEEA. The CDR3 totals 14 residues. In DNA form, the CDR3 reads TGTGCCAGCAGCCCCCGTCAGGGTTCCCACGAGCAGTACTTC. It yields the protein CASSPRQGSHEQYF.

This clonotype showed up many times. The CDR3 DNA follows: TGTGCCAGCAGTTTATGGGTTGGGCAGGGTGACGAAAAACTGTTTTTT. It yields the protein CASSLWVGQGDEKLFF. The V and J genes are TRBV27 and TRBJ1-4; TRBD1 might be the D (5 bases). This CDR3 is 16 amino acids long. Germline V lookup: CDR1 MNHEY, CDR2 SMNVEV (reference sequence). The V gene lost 1 base and the J gene lost 8 bases, with 17 bases spanning the gap.

This clonotype has more than one count but fewer than ten. This chain connects TRBV7-2 to TRBJ1-6; tentative D call: TRBD1 (5 bases). This CDR3 is 17 amino acids long. Germline CDR1 reads SGHTA; CDR2 reads FQGNSA. Trimming pared 1 base from V and 7 bases from J, leaving 17 bases between. This chain's CDR3 is CASSLEYQGRPNSPLHF. CDR3 DNA: TGTGCCAGCAGCTTAGAATATCAGGGACGTCCCAATTCACCCCTCCACTTT. Complete variable domain (other parts from reference TRBV7-2 and TRBJ1-6): GAGVSQSPSNKVTEKGKDVELRCDPISGHTALYWYRQSLGQGLEFLIYFQGNSAPDKSGLPSDRFSAERTGGSVSTLTIQRTQQEDSAVYLCASSLEYQGRPNSPLHFGNGTRLTVT.

Only a few counts were recorded for this clonotype. This chain links TRBV28 with TRBJ2-5; D is possibly TRBD1 (6 bases). CDR3 length: 18 residues. The V end lost 6 bases, the J end lost 2 bases, and 25 bases lay between the germline ends. Germline V gene sequence: CDR1 MDHEN, CDR2 SYDVKM. The CDR3 DNA follows: TGTGCCAGCAGCCTTACAGGGAGTATAGGTCTAAAACAAGAGACCCAGTACTTC. It codes for CASSLTGSIGLKQETQYF.

This clonotype occurred many times. The J gene is TRBJ2-3, the V gene TRBV11-2; 11 nucleotides line up with TRBD1. V was pared by 5 bases and J by 6 bases, with 4 bases of the junction left unmatched. CDR1 and CDR2 (germline): SGHAT, FQNNGV. The CDR3 loop spans 14 amino acids. The CDR3 DNA follows: TGTGCCAGCAGCCGGGACAGGGGGTCGGATACGCAGTATTTT. It translates to CASSRDRGSDTQYF.

The chain carries TRBV7-9 and TRBJ2-7; 10 bases fit TRBD2. The CDR3 length is 15 residues. V was clipped by 2 bases and J by 3 bases; unmatched bases: 4. CDR1 and CDR2 from the germline V gene are SEHNR and FQNEAQ (reference sequence). CDR3 region: CASSLPSGSRYEQYF. CDR3 nucleotide sequence: TGTGCCAGCAGCTTACCTAGCGGGAGTCGCTACGAGCAGTACTTC.

This clonotype was found many times. The J gene is TRBJ1-4, the V gene TRBV6-5; no clear D gene. Germline CDR1 is MNHEY and CDR2 is SVGAGI. There are 16 residues in the CDR3. V lost 2 bases, J lost 1 base, and 11 bases lay in between. The CDR3 loop reads CASSYTIGVTNEKLFF. CDR3 coding DNA: TGTGCCAGCAGTTACACGATTGGCGTAACTAATGAAAAACTGTTTTTT.

The table lists this clonotype with a few counts. The V gene is TRBV5-1, the J gene TRBJ2-7; tentative D call: TRBD1 (5 bases). The germline gives CDR1 SGHRS, CDR2 YFSETQ. This CDR3 has 13 amino acids. Trimming took off 1 base at V and 5 bases at J, with 10 bases between the two ends. The CDR3 spells CASSLPTGHEQYF. The CDR3 bases are TGCGCCAGCAGCTTGCCTACAGGCCACGAGCAGTACTTC.

This clonotype was detected ten times or more. The chain combines TRBV7-6 with TRBJ1-5; D is unresolved. The CDR3 loop spans 13 amino acids. V shed 8 bases and J shed 1 base, with 9 bases lying between them. Germline CDR1 reads SGHVS; CDR2 reads FNYEAQ. CDR3 sequence: CASASGSNQPQHF. The CDR3 bases are TGTGCCAGCGCGAGTGGGAGCAATCAGCCCCAGCATTTT.

This chain joins TRBV6-6 and TRBJ2-6; D remains ambiguous. Germline V gives CDR1 MNHNY, CDR2 SVGAGI (reference sequence). Trimming removed 5 bases from V and 5 bases from J, with 10 bases in between. The CDR3 sequence is 14 residues long. The CDR3 DNA reads TGTGCCAGCAGTCGCACCTCGCGGGCCAACGTCCTGACTTTC. Translation gives CASSRTSRANVLTF.

In this sample, this clonotype turned up a few times. CDR3 in DNA: TGTGCCAGCAGAATCGAAGCGGGGTCGAACACCGGGGAGCTGTTTTTT. Its protein is CASRIEAGSNTGELFF. V usage is TRBV11-2 and J usage is TRBJ2-2; TRBD2 matches at 7 bases. The germline CDR1 and CDR2 sequences are SGHAT and FQNNGV. The CDR3 has 16 amino acids. The junction had 7 bases not matched to a gene; V was cut back by 6 bases and J by 0 bases. The full variable domain, with the rest looked up from reference TRBV11-2 and TRBJ2-2, is EAGVAQSPRYKIIEKRQSVAFWCNPISGHATLYWYQQILGQGPKLLIQFQNNGVVDDSQLPKDRFSAERLKGVDSTLKIQPAKLEDSAVYLCASRIEAGSNTGELFFGEGSRLTVL.